One sample yielded the 2 T cell receptor beta chains listed below, sequenced in a study (dated by TCRdb to between 2015 and 2016). Library preparation used 5' RACE. TCRdb shows the sequencer as Illumina MiSeq. TCRdb cleaned the public reads at Q25 with fastp, built clones with MiXCR and kept in-frame beta chains. Under each unique CDR3 protein, matching rows form one entry showing the most common genes and DNA. The sample table shows about 47,000 distinct CDR3 sequences, and 25% to 30% are seen once. Roughly 2% of the sample is taken by the ten largest. Sequencing was performed on naive CD4+ T cells sorted from blood. According to the study, the label for this sample's cell subset or site signals: naive CD4+ T cells, CD4+CD45RA+CD25-. The origin of the receptors is a female donor with breast cancer.

The V call is TRBV4-1, the J call TRBJ1-1; TRBD1 might be the D (5 bases). Germline V CDR1 and CDR2: MGHRA, YSYEKL. There are 15 residues in the CDR3. V lost 3 bases and J 11 bases, leaving 22 bases between the germline ends. The CDR3 protein is CASSQAGTASPRAFF. The DNA of the CDR3 is TGCGCCAGCAGCCAGGCCGGGACCGCCTCTCCTCGGGCTTTCTTT.

The genes are TRBV6-2 or TRBV6-3 and TRBJ2-3; tentatively, D is TRBD2 (5 bases). V was trimmed by 5 bases and J by 3 bases, leaving 15 bases between them. This CDR3 comprises 15 residues. The germline CDR1 and CDR2 sequences are MNHEY and SVGEGT. This CDR3 is CASSRSGDRTDTQYF. CDR3 bases: TGTGCCAGCAGTAGGTCCGGGGATCGGACAGATACGCAGTATTTT.